This TCR beta chain was identified during a study of technical replicates of blood from four donors. This clone was detected only a few times. TCRdb's copy holds only in-frame clones and misses some; the assay was immunoSEQ multiplex PCR. The sample records around 71,000 clones, around 90% being singletons. CDR1 is SGHTA, CDR2 FQGNSA, per germline. V lost 2 bases and J lost 12; bases outside the gene matches: 11. The CDR3 is made up of 16 amino acids. The clonotype comes from a human donor in good health. Sequences were obtained from T cells isolated from PBMCs. The gene calls are TRBV7-2 and TRBJ2-1; 12 bases match TRBD2. The CDR3 here is CASSLSRASGREGQFF. The CDR3 DNA reads TGTGCCAGCAGCTTAAGTAGAGCTAGCGGGAGGGAGGGGCAGTTCTTC.